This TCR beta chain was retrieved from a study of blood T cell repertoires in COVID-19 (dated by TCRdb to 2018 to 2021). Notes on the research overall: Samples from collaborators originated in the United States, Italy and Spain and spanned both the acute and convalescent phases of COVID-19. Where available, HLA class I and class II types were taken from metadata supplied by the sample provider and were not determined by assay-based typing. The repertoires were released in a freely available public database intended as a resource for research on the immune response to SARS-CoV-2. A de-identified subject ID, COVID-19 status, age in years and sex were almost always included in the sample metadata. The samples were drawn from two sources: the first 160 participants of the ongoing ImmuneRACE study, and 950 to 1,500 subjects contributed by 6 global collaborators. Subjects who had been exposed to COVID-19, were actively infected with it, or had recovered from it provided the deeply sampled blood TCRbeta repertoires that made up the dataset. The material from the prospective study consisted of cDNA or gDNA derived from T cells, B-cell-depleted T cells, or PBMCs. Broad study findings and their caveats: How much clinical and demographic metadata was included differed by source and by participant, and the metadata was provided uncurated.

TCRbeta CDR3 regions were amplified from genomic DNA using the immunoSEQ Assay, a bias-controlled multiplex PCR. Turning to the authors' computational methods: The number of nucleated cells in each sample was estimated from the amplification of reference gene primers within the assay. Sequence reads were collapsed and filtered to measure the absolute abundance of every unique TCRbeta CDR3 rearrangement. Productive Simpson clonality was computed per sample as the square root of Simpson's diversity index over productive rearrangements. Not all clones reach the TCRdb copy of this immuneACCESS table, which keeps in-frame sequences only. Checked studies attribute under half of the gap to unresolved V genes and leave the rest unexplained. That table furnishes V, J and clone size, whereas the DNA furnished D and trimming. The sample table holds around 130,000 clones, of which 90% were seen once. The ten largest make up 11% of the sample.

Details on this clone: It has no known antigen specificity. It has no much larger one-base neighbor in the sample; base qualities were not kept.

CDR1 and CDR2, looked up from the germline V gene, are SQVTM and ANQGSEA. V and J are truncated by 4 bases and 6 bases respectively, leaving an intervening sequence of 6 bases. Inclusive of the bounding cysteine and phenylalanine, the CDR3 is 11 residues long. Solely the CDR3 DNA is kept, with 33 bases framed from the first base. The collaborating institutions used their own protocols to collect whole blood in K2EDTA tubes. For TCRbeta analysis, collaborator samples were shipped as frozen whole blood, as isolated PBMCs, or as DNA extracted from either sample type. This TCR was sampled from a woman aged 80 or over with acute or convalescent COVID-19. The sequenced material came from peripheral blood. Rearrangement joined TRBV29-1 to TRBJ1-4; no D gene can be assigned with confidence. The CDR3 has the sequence CSVGEDEKLFF. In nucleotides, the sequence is TGCAGCGTTGGGGAGGATGAAAAACTGTTTTTT.